This T cell receptor beta chain was sequenced during a study of T cells in women clearing cervical HPV infection. Study details: Case blood was drawn a median roughly 150 days after lesion detection.

With respect to this clone: The read falls 3 residues short of the CDR3 end, and the missing part is taken from the germline J gene.

Average input was approximately 1,100 ng genomic DNA for immunoSEQ TCR beta CDR3 amplification. The data were produced by immunoSEQ multiplex PCR, yet TCRdb's version contains in-frame clones alone and is incomplete. The sample totals under 50,000 clones. Germline V gives CDR1 SGHRS, CDR2 YFSETQ. Trimming stripped 0 bases from V and 1 base from J, with 5 bases between. This CDR3 has 14 amino acids. Sequences were obtained from blood buffy coat. This sequence joins TRBV5-1 and TRBJ1-3; no definite D call. The clonotype originates from a woman aged 18 to 75 with a cervical HPV16 infection that either progressed to CIN3+ or cleared (not recorded which). CDR3: CASSLDRSGNTIYF. The CDR3 DNA, read in part, is TGCGCCAGCAGCTTGGACAGATCTGGAAACACC. Combining the CDR3 with reference TRBV5-1 and TRBJ1-3 gives the whole variable domain KAGVTQTPRYLIKTRGQQVTLSCSPISGHRSVSWYQQTPGQGLQFLFEYFSETQRNKGNFPGRFSGRQFSNSRSEMNVSTLELGDSALYLCASSLDRSGNTIYFGEGSWLTVV.